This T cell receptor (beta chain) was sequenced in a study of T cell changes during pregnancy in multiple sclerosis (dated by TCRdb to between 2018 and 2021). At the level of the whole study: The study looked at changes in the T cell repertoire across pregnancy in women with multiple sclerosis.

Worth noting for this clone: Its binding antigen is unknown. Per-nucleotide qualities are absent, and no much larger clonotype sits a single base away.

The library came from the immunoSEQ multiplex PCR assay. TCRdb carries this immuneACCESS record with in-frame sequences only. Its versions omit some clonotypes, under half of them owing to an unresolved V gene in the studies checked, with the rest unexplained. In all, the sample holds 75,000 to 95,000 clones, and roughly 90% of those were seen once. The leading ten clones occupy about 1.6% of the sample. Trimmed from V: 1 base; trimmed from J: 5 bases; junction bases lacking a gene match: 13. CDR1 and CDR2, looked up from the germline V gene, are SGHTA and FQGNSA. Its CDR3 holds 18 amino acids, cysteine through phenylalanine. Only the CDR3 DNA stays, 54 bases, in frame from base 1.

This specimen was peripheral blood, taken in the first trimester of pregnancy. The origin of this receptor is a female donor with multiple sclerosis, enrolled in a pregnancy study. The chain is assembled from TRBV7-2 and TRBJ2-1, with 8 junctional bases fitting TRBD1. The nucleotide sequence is TGTGCCAGCAGCTTAGGGGCAGGGGGCCCCGCGTTGGACAATGAGCAGTTCTTC. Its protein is CASSLGAGGPALDNEQFF.